This TCR beta chain originates from a study of cytomegalovirus exposure and HLA in healthy donors. The study ran its PCR with 60 Vbeta and 13 Jbeta primers. Sequencing was performed with immunoSEQ multiplex PCR; in TCRdb, only in-frame clones are kept and a portion is missing. The sample lists 150,000 to 200,000 clones, about three quarters occurring once. Germline CDR1 is MNHEY and CDR2 is SMNVEV (reference sequence). This CDR3 comprises 15 residues. V gave up 2 bases and J gave up 0 bases, with 10 bases separating them. The chain couples TRBV27 to TRBJ1-1; D is uncertain. The sequence came from a man aged 30 to 45 in good health and CMV-seropositive. The source material was PBMCs. CDR3 protein: CASSLDRQVNTEAFF. The CDR3 bases are TGTGCCAGCAGTTTAGATCGGCAGGTGAACACTGAAGCTTTCTTT.